This T cell receptor beta chain was obtained from a study of blood T cell repertoires in COVID-19. The CDR3 contains 13 residues. Germline assignment: CDR1 SGHAT and CDR2 FQNNGV. V lost 8 bases and J lost 6, with 17 bases in between. The protocol was immunoSEQ multiplex PCR, while the TCRdb copy is restricted to in-frame clones and leaves out a portion. Among 65,000 to 90,000 clones listed, around 88% were seen once. Source material: peripheral blood. The TCR sequence derives from an older man with COVID-19, enrolled during active disease. J is TRBJ2-7 and V is TRBV11-2, with D possibly being TRBD1 (5 bases). This CDR3 is CASQGYVNSEQYF. CDR3 DNA: TGTGCCAGCCAGGGTTACGTAAACTCCGAGCAGTACTTC.